The 28 T cell receptor beta chains below all came from one sample that was sequenced in a study of blood T cells in healthy people across ages. Primers used in a second PCR of about 7 to 11 cycles were a sample-barcoded 5' primer and a J-beta primer mix. TCRdb itself ran the 5' RACE reads through MiXCR, one entry per CDR3 protein. The sample includes about 930,000 distinct CDR3 sequences, just under 30% seen only once; the top ten take roughly 10%. These data also featured in a second study, about T cells of mothers and their children.

Sequencing used blood. The receptor source for this set is a woman in her thirties or forties in good health.

The chain uses TRBV5-1 and TRBJ2-5; no firm D call. CDR1 and CDR2 from the germline V gene are SGHRS and YFSETQ. The CDR3 is 16 residues long. V lost 5 bases to trimming and J lost 11 bases, with 28 bases between them. The CDR3 DNA follows: TGCGCCAGCAGGCGAGGAGTCGAATCCCTTTCCAGTGAGCAGTACTTC. Encoded protein: CASRRGVESLSSEQYF. Full variable domain (remainder filled in from reference TRBV5-1 and TRBJ2-5): KAGVTQTPRYLIKTRGQQVTLSCSPISGHRSVSWYQQTPGQGLQFLFEYFSETQRNKGNFPGRFSGRQFSNSRSEMNVSTLELGDSALYLCASRRGVESLSSEQYFGPGTRLLVL.

The genes are TRBV5-5 and TRBJ2-1, with 12 bases identical to TRBD2. This CDR3 is 17 amino acids long. The V gene's germline CDR1 is SGHKS and CDR2 YYEKEE (reference sequence). The V and J ends lost 0 bases and 7 bases, in that order; junction bases with no gene match: 8. The CDR3 nucleotides read TGTGCCAGCAGCTTGGCCCTAGCGGGGGGGCAGGGGAATGAGCAGTTCTTC. This gives the protein CASSLALAGGQGNEQFF.

The gene calls are TRBV11-3 and TRBJ2-7; D may be TRBD1 or TRBD2 (5 bases each). The germline V gene has CDR1 SGHNT and CDR2 YENEEA. The CDR3 runs to 16 residues. V gave up 1 base and J gave up 3 bases, with 16 bases separating them. The CDR3 nucleotides read TGTGCCAGCAGCTTAGGGCTCGGGGACGGAAACTACGAGCAGTACTTC. Translation gives CASSLGLGDGNYEQYF. Looking up the rest from reference TRBV11-3 and TRBJ2-7 gives the full variable domain: EAGVVQSPRYKIIEKKQPVAFWCNPISGHNTLYWYLQNLGQGPELLIRYENEEAVDDSQLPKDRFSAERLKGVDSTLKIQPAELGDSAVYLCASSLGLGDGNYEQYFGPGTRLTVT.

A word on this clonotype: With a much larger clone just one base away, this may be a read error. The chain employs TRBV25-1 and TRBJ2-5; D is unresolved. Germline V CDR1 and CDR2: MGHDK, SYGVNS. The CDR3 runs to 13 residues. Written as DNA, the CDR3 is TGTGCCACCGACATGGACGACCAAGAGGCCCAGTACTTC. It specifies CATDMDDQEAQYF.

The chain is built from TRBV27 and TRBJ2-1; D possibly uses TRBD1 or TRBD2 (6 bases each). Germline CDR1 MNHEY, CDR2 SMNVEV (reference sequence). Trimming removed 8 bases at V and 9 bases at J, with 26 bases between. This CDR3 region has 16 residues. The CDR3 sequence is CASCVTGTRGTAEQFF. The CDR3 bases are TGTGCCAGCTGCGTAACCGGGACACGGGGGACTGCTGAGCAGTTCTTC.

To note about this clonotype: One junction end does not reproduce the germline sequence, and a read error may be involved. This rearrangement joins TRBV14 to TRBJ2-2, with 7 bases aligning to TRBD2. The CDR3 consists of 15 residues. CDR1 and CDR2 (germline): SGHDN, FVKESK. This CDR3 reads CASSNTGGNTEELFF. CDR3 sequence (DNA): TGTGCCAGCAGCAACACCGGGGGGAACACCGAGGAGCTGTTTTTT.

The chain couples TRBV7-2 to TRBJ2-7; 8 bases are a match to TRBD2. The CDR3 has 17 residues. Germline CDR1 reads SGHTA; CDR2 reads FQGNSA. V shed 2 bases and J 5 bases; nucleotides not matched to a gene: 14. DNA for the CDR3: TGTGCCAGCAGCTTACAGGCGAGAGCGGGGGCTTCAGACGAGCAGTACTTC. Amino acids: CASSLQARAGASDEQYF.

The chain carries TRBV2 and TRBJ2-7, with a tentative D call TRBD1 (6 bases). The ends were cut back, 6 bases at V and 2 bases at J, with 17 bases in the middle. This CDR3 comprises 15 residues. Germline V lookup: CDR1 SNHLY, CDR2 FYNNEI. CDR3 residues: CASRAPGQIPYEQYF. The CDR3 nucleotides read TGTGCCAGCAGAGCCCCAGGACAGATCCCCTACGAGCAGTACTTC.

The chain combines TRBV7-8 with TRBJ2-5; 10 nucleotides match TRBD1. The CDR3 length is 15 residues. Looked up from germline, CDR1 is SGHVS and CDR2 is FQNEAQ. V lost 1 base, J lost 1 base, and 0 bases stayed unmatched. This CDR3 reads CASSLGTGGQETQYF. The CDR3 nucleotides read TGTGCCAGCAGCTTAGGGACAGGGGGCCAAGAGACCCAGTACTTC.

In this sample, this clonotype turned up many times. The chain combines TRBV6-5 with TRBJ2-7, with 7 positions matching TRBD1. V lost 8 bases and J lost 1; bases outside the gene matches: 8. The CDR3 sequence is 14 residues long. CDR1 and CDR2 from the germline V gene are MNHEY and SVGAGI. CDR3 sequence reads: CASSSGRGSYEQYF. The CDR3, as DNA: TGTGCCAGCTCTTCCGGCAGGGGGTCCTACGAGCAGTACTTC.

The chain employs TRBV27 and TRBJ1-2; D ambiguous. The CDR3 has 17 amino acids. V was clipped by 8 bases and J by 4 bases, with 26 bases between them. Germline CDR1 and CDR2: MNHEY and SMNVEV (reference sequence). DNA for the CDR3: TGTGCCAGCCTCCCGGCGGGGAATACTAGCGCGCTCTATGGCTACACCTTC. Residues: CASLPAGNTSALYGYTF.

This rearrangement joins TRBV25-1 to TRBJ1-6; no firm D call. V was trimmed by 2 bases and J by 9 bases, leaving 8 bases between them. CDR1 is MGHDK, CDR2 SYGVNS, per germline. The CDR3 runs 13 residues. The CDR3 DNA reads TGTGCCAGCAGTGAAGTTGGCCTTTCACCCCTCCACTTT. Translation gives CASSEVGLSPLHF.

The CDR3 DNA is TGCAGTGCTAGAGTGGGGCCCGCGAGCTCCTATAATTCACCCCTCCACTTT. Translated: CSARVGPASSYNSPLHF. The genes are TRBV20-1 and TRBJ1-6, with a weak D call TRBD1 (5 bases). Germline V gives CDR1 DFQATT, CDR2 SNEGSKA (reference sequence). Trimming took 1 base from V and 0 from J, leaving 13 bases between them. There are 17 residues in the CDR3.

This clonotype has a handful of counts. The CDR3 region is CASTSPGTGVETQYF. CDR3 sequence (DNA): TGTGCCAGCACCTCCCCCGGGACAGGGGTAGAGACCCAGTACTTC. The chain carries TRBV12-3 or TRBV12-4 and TRBJ2-5; 10 bases agree with TRBD1. The CDR3 has 15 amino acids. J lost 4 bases, V lost 7 bases, and 9 bases had no gene match.

The chain joins TRBV12-3 or TRBV12-4 to TRBJ1-6, with D perhaps matching TRBD1 (6 bases). There are 14 residues in the CDR3. V dropped 7 bases and J dropped 7 bases, with 14 bases sitting between them. The CDR3 DNA is TGTGCCAGCACTTCTGACAGGACCAATTCACCCCTCCACTTT. It translates to CASTSDRTNSPLHF.

There are many counts of this clonotype. V gene TRBV18 combines with J gene TRBJ2-5; TRBD2 is a possible D gene (6 bases). The end of the DNA fits TRBJ2-7 better, so the J call may be wrong. This CDR3 is 15 amino acids long. Germline V gene lookup returns CDR1 KGHSH and CDR2 LQKENI. CDR3: CASSPPAAERVEQYF. Written as DNA, the CDR3 is TGTGCCAGCTCACCACCGGCAGCCGAGCGGGTCGAGCAGTACTTC.

This clonotype was picked up a small number of times. The CDR3 DNA is TGTGCCAGCAGGGTCTCTATGGGCCAGTACTTC. It codes for CASRVSMGQYF. The chain recombines TRBV2 with TRBJ2-5; no definite D call. V was trimmed by 6 bases and J by 10 bases, leaving 12 bases between them. Germline assignment: CDR1 SNHLY and CDR2 FYNNEI. The CDR3 length is 11 residues.

This clonotype was seen a handful of times. This chain connects TRBV6-5 to TRBJ1-6; D unclear. The length of the CDR3 is 15 residues. The germline V and J ends were trimmed by 0 bases and 6 bases, with 9 bases remaining between them. Germline values: CDR1 MNHEY, CDR2 SVGAGI. The CDR3: CASSYSKAGNSPLHF. The CDR3 nucleotides are TGTGCCAGCAGTTACTCGAAAGCGGGTAATTCACCCCTCCACTTT.

The chain combines TRBV7-9 with TRBJ1-2; D call uncertain. The CDR3 is 13 amino acids. From germline, CDR1 is SEHNR and CDR2 FQNEAQ (reference sequence). The ends were cut back, 5 bases at V and 4 bases at J, with 11 bases in the middle. CDR3 region: CASSGSQGYGYTF. The CDR3 nucleotides read TGTGCCAGCAGCGGGTCCCAAGGCTATGGCTACACCTTC.

The chain links TRBV3-1 to TRBJ1-2; 9 bases match TRBD1. The CDR3 extends over 15 amino acids. Trimming took 1 base from V and 2 from J; bases not matched to a gene: 2. Germline V lookup: CDR1 LGHDT, CDR2 YNNKEL (reference sequence). The DNA for the CDR3 is TGTGCCAGCAGCCAAGCCGGGACAGGGAACTATGGCTACACCTTC. Translated: CASSQAGTGNYGYTF.

The chain recombines TRBV28 with TRBJ2-3; perhaps TRBD2 as D (6 bases). The CDR3 length is 15 residues. Germline values: CDR1 MDHEN, CDR2 SYDVKM. Trimming left V 8 bases short and J 3 bases short, with 18 bases between. CDR3 sequence: CASVAMGGGTDTQYF. The CDR3 nucleotides read TGTGCCAGCGTAGCAATGGGGGGAGGAACAGATACGCAGTATTTT. Using reference TRBV28 and TRBJ2-3 for the parts outside the CDR3, the full variable domain is DVKVTQSSRYLVKRTGEKVFLECVQDMDHENMFWYRQDPGLGLRLIYFSYDVKMKEKGDIPEGYSVSREKKERFSLILESASTNQTSMYLCASVAMGGGTDTQYFGPGTRLTVL.

This clonotype was found many times. The chain carries TRBV10-3 and TRBJ1-1, with 11 bases aligning to TRBD1. The CDR3 is made up of 15 amino acids. Germline CDR1 and CDR2: ENHRY and SYGVKD. Trimming took 6 bases from V and 5 from J; bases not matched to a gene: 8. The CDR3 is CAIRGTGGVETEAFF. CDR3 nucleotides: TGTGCCATCAGAGGGACAGGGGGGGTCGAGACTGAAGCTTTCTTT.

The chain combines TRBV27 with TRBJ2-1; 9 positions match TRBD2. In germline, CDR1 is MNHEY, CDR2 SMNVEV (reference sequence). This CDR3 is built from 16 residues. V shed 2 bases, J shed 3 bases, and the junction held 5 bases outside the gene matches. The CDR3 reads CASSLGVRGGYNEQFF. The CDR3 coding sequence is TGTGCCAGCAGTTTAGGGGTGCGGGGGGGCTACAATGAGCAGTTCTTC.

The sample holds a few counts of this clonotype. J is TRBJ2-3 and V is TRBV7-6; the D gene is possibly TRBD1 (6 bases). The V gene's germline CDR1 is SGHVS and CDR2 FNYEAQ. CDR3 size: 14 residues. V was shortened by 1 base and J by 4 bases, with 9 bases between the two germline ends. Here the CDR3 DNA reads TGTGCCAGCAGCTTAGGGTCAGGGGCAGATACGCAGTATTTT. Translation gives CASSLGSGADTQYF.

To note about this clonotype: A much larger clone differs from this one at a single base, so this may be a read error. The V call is TRBV5-1, the J call TRBJ2-7; 9 nucleotides agree with TRBD1. Germline CDR1 and CDR2: SGHRS and YFSETQ. The V and J ends lost 1 base and 5 bases, in that order; junction bases with no gene match: 4. This CDR3 spans 14 amino acids. CDR3 residues: CASSLRDRADEQYF. Here the CDR3 DNA reads TGCGCCAGCAGCTTGCGGGACAGGGCCGACGAGCAGTACTTC.

This clonotype was seen a handful of times. One junction end disagrees with the germline gene, perhaps due to a read error. V usage is TRBV10-3 and J usage is TRBJ1-2; perhaps TRBD1 as D (6 bases). Germline CDR1 ENHRY, CDR2 SYGVKD. The CDR3 runs 15 residues. The CDR3 region is CAISELSGAVYDYTF. The CDR3 bases are TGTGCCATCAGTGAGCTGTCAGGGGCGGTATATGACTACACCTTC.

As for this clonotype: A much bigger clone sits one base away, suggesting this may be a read error. The genes are TRBV12-3 or TRBV12-4 and TRBJ2-3, with D perhaps matching TRBD1 (5 bases). V lost 7 bases, J lost 5 bases, and 16 bases lay in between. This CDR3 comprises 14 residues. CDR3 residues: CASTLTVVRDTQYF. CDR3 in DNA: TGTGCCAGCACCTTGACAGTGGTTAGAGATACGCAGTATTTT.

This clonotype was recorded at least ten times. The chain combines TRBV29-1 with TRBJ2-1; D gene unclear. The germline CDR1 and CDR2 sequences are SQVTM and ANQGSEA. CDR3 length equals 14 residues. CDR3 DNA: TGCACCCATACACCTCAGAACTCCTACAATGAGCAGTTCTTC. Protein: CTHTPQNSYNEQFF.